Listed here are 9 T cell receptor beta chains from one sample, sequenced in a study of T cell repertoires in cytomegalovirus infection. TCRdb used MiXCR to reprocess the reads, holding one entry per CDR3 protein. The data show under 350,000 distinct CDR3 sequences, 8% to 10% seen once. The sample taken for sequencing was PBMCs. All receptors come from a human donor in good health (CMV status not recorded). Some clones in this sample may be carry-over from other donors' samples.

This clonotype has a handful of counts. The chain is built from TRBV11-2 and TRBJ1-1; 9 bases agree with TRBD1. V lost 0 bases, J lost 0 bases, and 5 bases stayed unmatched. Germline loops: CDR1 SGHAT, CDR2 FQNNGV. This CDR3 contains 17 residues. CDR3 sequence (DNA): TGTGCCAGCAGCTTAGAAGGGACAGGGATATTGAACACTGAAGCTTTCTTT. It specifies CASSLEGTGILNTEAFF.

The chain employs TRBV20-1 and TRBJ2-1; D is unclear. CDR1 is DFQATT and CDR2 is SNEGSKA in the germline V gene (reference sequence). The CDR3 spans 15 residues. With 4 bases removed from V and 4 bases from J, the gap between germline ends came to 17 bases. CDR3 DNA sequence: TGCAGTGCTAAACCCACCGGACCCGAGTACAATGAGCAGTTCTTC. Its protein is CSAKPTGPEYNEQFF.

This clonotype showed up just a few times. The chain has TRBV15 and TRBJ2-3; TRBD2 agrees at 15 bases. Germline V gene lookup returns CDR1 LNHNV and CDR2 YYDKDF (reference sequence). Unmatched junction bases numbered 5, after V lost 4 bases and J lost 3 bases. This CDR3 is built from 17 residues. CDR3 coding DNA: TGTGCCACCAGCACTGGGACTAGCGGGGGGAAGACAGATACGCAGTATTTT. Translating gives CATSTGTSGGKTDTQYF.

This clonotype was detected many times. In DNA form, the CDR3 reads TGTGCCAGCAGGTTGACTGACAGGGTCGGCAATCAGCCCCAGCATTTT. This sequence encodes CASRLTDRVGNQPQHF. This sequence joins TRBV7-2 and TRBJ1-5, with 7 bases identical to TRBD1. The CDR3 covers 16 residues. J lost 2 bases, V lost 6 bases, and 10 bases had no gene match. The germline V gene encodes CDR1 SGHTA and CDR2 FQGNSA.

The rearrangement uses TRBV20-1 and TRBJ1-2; a weak D match, TRBD1 (6 bases). Germline V lookup: CDR1 DFQATT, CDR2 SNEGSKA (reference sequence). Deletions cut 3 bases from V and 4 bases from J, with 15 bases between. The CDR3 length is 14 residues. CDR3 coding DNA: TGCAGTGCTAGGCAGAGGACAGAACTCTATGGCTACACCTTC. This encodes CSARQRTELYGYTF.

The rearrangement joins TRBV29-1 to TRBJ2-2, with no clear D. Trimming took off 7 bases at V and 8 bases at J, with 11 bases between the two ends. CDR3 length: 11 residues. CDR1 is SQVTM, CDR2 ANQGSEA, per germline. CDR3 amino acids: CSATRRGELFF. The CDR3 region has the DNA TGCAGCGCCACAAGGCGGGGGGAGCTGTTTTTT.

This clonotype was detected ten times or more. The J gene is TRBJ1-1, the V gene TRBV2; no reliable D call. Trimming pared 6 bases from V and 5 bases from J, leaving 16 bases between. CDR3 size: 14 residues. Germline V gene data show CDR1 as SNHLY and CDR2 as FYNNEI. In DNA, the CDR3 is TGTGCCAGCAGGCCGGGAGGAGAAAGGACTGAAGCTTTCTTT. It yields the protein CASRPGGERTEAFF.

The V and J genes are TRBV6-2 or TRBV6-3 and TRBJ2-1; TRBD1 matches at 8 bases. Germline V gene sequence: CDR1 MNHEY, CDR2 SVGEGT. This CDR3 contains 16 residues. V shed 4 bases, J shed 5 bases, and the junction held 10 bases outside the gene matches. The CDR3 coding sequence is TGTGCCAGCAGTTCCAGGGGGCGCAAGGTCGACAATGAGCAGTTCTTC. It encodes CASSSRGRKVDNEQFF.

There are many counts of this clonotype. The V call is TRBV4-3, the J call TRBJ2-2; D remains ambiguous. Per germline, CDR1 LGHNA and CDR2 YSLEER. Deletions cut 0 bases from V and 2 bases from J, with 13 bases between. The CDR3 extends over 17 amino acids. In nucleotides, the CDR3 is TGCGCCAGCAGCCAAGATCTGGTTCGAGGTAACACCGGGGAGCTGTTTTTT. It is translated as CASSQDLVRGNTGELFF.